These 9 T cell receptor beta chains were all obtained from the same sample, sequenced in a study of type 1 regulatory T cells. Each CDR3 protein is one row after TCRdb ran MiXCR on the reads. The sample has several thousand distinct CDR3 sequences, under 30% seen once. The antigens these receptors bind are not known. Sequenced material: cultured T cells, either the whole culture or a sorted T cell fraction (not recorded which). Subset defined: Tr1-enriched cell product generated in vitro against host alloantigens. These receptors came from a human donor in good health.

This clonotype appeared many times. The V and J genes are TRBV20-1 and TRBJ2-7, with a possible D match to TRBD2 (6 bases). CDR1 and CDR2 from the germline V gene are DFQATT and SNEGSKA (reference sequence). Trimming shortened V by 1 base and J by 3 bases, and 13 bases separated the two germline ends. The CDR3 runs 14 residues. CDR3 sequence: CSARGWAGSYEQYF. The CDR3, as DNA: TGCAGTGCTAGAGGTTGGGCGGGGAGCTACGAGCAGTACTTC.

The V gene is TRBV5-5, the J gene TRBJ1-4, with D perhaps matching TRBD1 (5 bases). This CDR3 has 14 residues. Per the germline V gene, CDR1 is SGHKS and CDR2 is YYEKEE (reference sequence). Trimming left V 3 bases short and J 6 bases short, with 12 bases between. The CDR3 DNA reads as TGTGCCAGCAGCTCGGGACTGACAGATGAAAAACTGTTTTTT. It is translated as CASSSGLTDEKLFF. Full variable domain (rest looked up from reference TRBV5-5 and TRBJ1-4): DAGVTQSPTHLIKTRGQQVTLRCSPISGHKSVSWYQQVLGQGPQFIFQYYEKEERGRGNFPDRFSARQFPNYSSELNVNALLLGDSALYLCASSSGLTDEKLFFGSGTQLSVL.

This clonotype was detected many times. This sequence joins TRBV18 and TRBJ1-1, with a weak D call TRBD1 (6 bases). The CDR3 sequence is 15 residues long. Germline V lookup: CDR1 KGHSH, CDR2 LQKENI. Trimming left V 2 bases short and J 5 bases short, with 15 bases between. In nucleotides, the CDR3 is TGTGCCAGCTCACCAAAACAGGGCGTTGATACTGAAGCTTTCTTT. It yields the protein CASSPKQGVDTEAFF.

This clonotype is medium-sized within its sample. This chain joins TRBV20-1 and TRBJ2-1; no reliable D call. Germline CDR1 reads DFQATT; CDR2 reads SNEGSKA (reference sequence). The V gene lost 0 bases and the J gene lost 8 bases, with 14 bases spanning the gap. There are 14 residues in the CDR3. In nucleotides, the CDR3 is TGCAGTGCTAGAGATGCAAGAGGTGGATATGAGCAGTTCTTC. Translation: CSARDARGGYEQFF.

This clonotype is categorized as medium-sized. This sequence joins TRBV3-1 and TRBJ1-2, with D maybe TRBD1 (5 bases). V lost 5 bases and J lost 7, with 11 bases in between. The CDR3 is 12 amino acids. CDR1 and CDR2 (germline): LGHDT, YNNKEL (reference sequence). This CDR3 is CASSFRGVGYTF. The DNA for the CDR3 is TGTGCCAGCAGCTTTAGGGGTGTTGGCTACACCTTC.

By its share, this clonotype is medium-sized (0.01 to 0.1%). V usage is TRBV28 and J usage is TRBJ2-7; D gene unclear. The CDR3 is made up of 12 amino acids. Per germline, CDR1 MDHEN and CDR2 SYDVKM. With 5 bases removed from V and 5 bases from J, the gap between germline ends came to 10 bases. For the CDR3, the DNA is TGTGCCAGCAGTCCGTTGTGGAACGAGCAGTACTTC. Its protein product is CASSPLWNEQYF.

This clonotype was counted only a few times. The CDR3 DNA follows: TGTGCCAGCAGCAGCGGACAGGGGAGAGAGACCCAGTACTTC. Translated, it gives CASSSGQGRETQYF. This chain connects TRBV7-2 to TRBJ2-5; TRBD1 aligns across 9 bases. The CDR3 runs to 14 residues. J gave up 4 bases and V 5 bases, and 5 bases lay outside the gene matches. CDR1 and CDR2 from the germline V gene are SGHTA and FQGNSA.

This clonotype is medium-sized within its sample. This chain joins TRBV5-1 and TRBJ2-7, with TRBD2 as a possible D gene (5 bases). CDR1 and CDR2 (germline): SGHRS, YFSETQ. Trimming took 1 base from V and 6 from J, leaving 11 bases between them. This CDR3 contains 13 residues. The CDR3 DNA is TGCGCCAGCAGCTTGTTACTAGGCGGCGAGCAGTACTTC. Protein product: CASSLLLGGEQYF.

This clonotype was recorded at least ten times. The V gene is TRBV5-6, the J gene TRBJ2-1; TRBD1 or TRBD2 may be the D gene (5 bases each). The CDR3 consists of 14 residues. The V and J ends lost 6 bases and 9 bases respectively, with 19 bases between them. The V gene's germline CDR1 is SGHDT and CDR2 YYEEEE. In nucleotides, the CDR3 is TGTGCCAGCACCTCGGGGCCCGCTGTAGGTGAGCAGTTCTTC. Residues: CASTSGPAVGEQFF.